These 26 T cell receptor beta chains came from one sample sequenced in a study of identical twins. TCRdb processed the 5' RACE reads anew with MiXCR; each CDR3 protein has one entry. The sample shows some 440,000 distinct CDR3 sequences, 20% to 25% of them seen only once. The same data also went into a second study, on T cells expressing NK-cell markers.

Sequences were obtained from CD4+ T cells sorted from blood. The receptors were sampled from a woman younger than 30 in good health.

The V gene is TRBV24-1, the J gene TRBJ2-5, with D possibly being TRBD1 (6 bases). The CDR3 has 13 amino acids. Trimming cost V 5 bases and J 3 bases, with 9 bases left between them. Germline assignment: CDR1 KGHDR and CDR2 SFDVKD. In DNA, the CDR3 is TGTGCCACCAGTGGGGCAGGGGAAGAGACCCAGTACTTC. It specifies CATSGAGEETQYF.

This clonotype showed up just a few times. The chain employs TRBV7-2 and TRBJ2-7, with 7 bases identical to TRBD1. The length of the CDR3 is 14 residues. The junction had 4 bases not matched to a gene; V was cut back by 5 bases and J by 0 bases. The germline CDR1 and CDR2 sequences are SGHTA and FQGNSA. DNA for the CDR3: TGTGCCAGCAGCAAACAGGGGACCTCCTACGAGCAGTACTTC. Translated: CASSKQGTSYEQYF.

This clonotype was recorded a few times. The V and J genes are TRBV25-1 and TRBJ2-1; 7 positions match TRBD2. In germline, CDR1 is MGHDK, CDR2 SYGVNS. The CDR3 runs to 16 residues. The V and J ends lost 3 bases and 1 base, in that order; junction bases with no gene match: 6. This CDR3 is CASSDFRAGSYNEQFF. The CDR3 coding sequence is TGTGCCAGCAGTGATTTCCGAGCGGGATCCTACAATGAGCAGTTCTTC.

This clonotype appeared a few times. The rearrangement joins TRBV12-5 to TRBJ2-2; the D gene could be TRBD1 or TRBD2 (5 bases each). Looked up from germline, CDR1 is LGHNT and CDR2 is FRNRAP. Trimming removed 1 base from V and 1 base from J, with 10 bases in between. The CDR3 runs to 16 residues. CDR3 nucleotide sequence: TGTGCTAGTGGTTTGGCACCGGGACGGAACACCGGGGAGCTGTTTTTT. As protein: CASGLAPGRNTGELFF. Variable domain in full (rest from reference TRBV12-5 and TRBJ2-2): DARVTQTPRHKVTEMGQEVTMRCQPILGHNTVFWYRQTMMQGLELLAYFRNRAPLDDSGMPKDRFSAEMPDATLATLKIQPSEPRDSAVYFCASGLAPGRNTGELFFGEGSRLTVL.

The rearrangement uses TRBV10-3 and TRBJ2-1, with a weak D call TRBD1 (5 bases). The CDR3 is 12 residues long. Germline assignment: CDR1 ENHRY and CDR2 SYGVKD. V lost 4 bases to trimming and J lost 8 bases, with 9 bases between them. The CDR3 loop reads CAISGVRDEQFF. In nucleotides, the CDR3 is TGTGCCATCAGTGGTGTCAGGGATGAGCAGTTCTTC.

The chain carries TRBV25-1 and TRBJ2-7; 10 bases are a match to TRBD1. Trimming removed 3 bases from V and 9 bases from J; junction bases left unmatched: 11. CDR1 MGHDK and CDR2 SYGVNS come from the germline V gene. This CDR3 region has 15 residues. CDR3 DNA: TGTGCCAGCAGTGAGCCGGGACAGGGGTTAGGGGTGCAGTACTTC. Translating gives CASSEPGQGLGVQYF.

This rearrangement joins TRBV6-1 to TRBJ2-3; TRBD1 matches 11 bases. J gave up 7 bases and V 6 bases, and 6 bases lay outside the gene matches. The V gene's germline CDR1 is MNHNS and CDR2 SASEGT. CDR3 length equals 14 residues. Written as DNA, the CDR3 is TGTGCCAGCAGGGGACAGGGGGGTAGGAATACGCAGTATTTT. Its translation is CASRGQGGRNTQYF.

This clonotype was seen a handful of times. The V and J genes are TRBV6-2 or TRBV6-3 and TRBJ2-2; possible D gene TRBD1, 5 bases. The V end lost 6 bases, the J end lost 5 bases, and 16 bases lay between the germline ends. The CDR3 is made up of 15 amino acids. Looked up from germline, CDR1 is MNHEY and CDR2 is SVGEGT. The CDR3 loop reads CASSRAMVQTGELFF. The CDR3 DNA reads TGTGCCAGCAGCAGGGCTATGGTTCAGACCGGGGAGCTGTTTTTT.

The chain is built from TRBV10-3 and TRBJ2-1; D not resolved. Between the trimmed V and J ends, which lost 8 bases and 9 bases, there was a span of 14 bases. This CDR3 is 12 amino acids long. Looked up from germline, CDR1 is ENHRY and CDR2 is SYGVKD. The CDR3 spells CAIGPSNGEQFF. DNA of the CDR3: TGTGCCATCGGACCTAGTAACGGTGAGCAGTTCTTC.

This chain links TRBV7-9 with TRBJ2-3, with TRBD2 matching 8 bases. The CDR3 loop spans 12 amino acids. The V gene end was trimmed by 5 bases and the J gene end by 8 bases; junction bases not matched to a gene: 3. The germline CDR1 and CDR2 sequences are SEHNR and FQNEAQ (reference sequence). The CDR3, as DNA: TGTGCCAGCAGCCCACTAGCGGTTACGCAGTATTTT. This encodes CASSPLAVTQYF.

This chain connects TRBV6-1 to TRBJ1-1, with a possible D match to TRBD1 (6 bases). Per germline, CDR1 MNHNS and CDR2 SASEGT. This CDR3 spans 15 amino acids. The ends were cut back, 3 bases at V and 7 bases at J, with 18 bases in the middle. CDR3 protein: CASSDPHGQPLEAFF. The CDR3 DNA is TGTGCCAGCAGTGATCCGCATGGACAGCCCCTTGAAGCTTTCTTT.

The gene calls are TRBV7-9 and TRBJ2-1, with a possible D match to TRBD2 (7 bases). The CDR3 contains 13 residues. Trimming took 3 bases from V and 9 from J, leaving 12 bases between them. Germline lookup yields CDR1 SEHNR and CDR2 FQNEAQ (reference sequence). The CDR3 reads CASSLLGGREQFF. CDR3 coding DNA: TGTGCCAGCAGCTTGCTGGGGGGGCGTGAGCAGTTCTTC.

This chain connects TRBV5-1 to TRBJ2-5; 9 nucleotides line up with TRBD2. This CDR3 contains 15 residues. Germline CDR1 and CDR2: SGHRS and YFSETQ. Trimming removed 2 bases from V and 4 bases from J; junction bases left unmatched: 6. CDR3 region: CASSFLAGTGETQYF. CDR3 in DNA: TGCGCCAGCAGCTTTCTAGCGGGAACGGGAGAGACCCAGTACTTC. The variable domain in full, with the rest retrieved from reference TRBV5-1 and TRBJ2-5, is KAGVTQTPRYLIKTRGQQVTLSCSPISGHRSVSWYQQTPGQGLQFLFEYFSETQRNKGNFPGRFSGRQFSNSRSEMNVSTLELGDSALYLCASSFLAGTGETQYFGPGTRLLVL.

The chain carries TRBV27 and TRBJ2-7, with D possibly being TRBD2 (6 bases). V lost 7 bases, J lost 5 bases, and 15 bases lay in between. Germline V gene sequence: CDR1 MNHEY, CDR2 SMNVEV (reference sequence). The CDR3 is 13 residues long. CDR3 bases: TGTGCCAGCATGGGGGGAGGTGCCCACGAGCAGTACTTC. It translates to CASMGGGAHEQYF.

This clonotype came up a few times. CDR3 sequence (DNA): TGCAGTTCGAGAGGCAGGGGGCATGGCACAGATACGCAGTATTTT. Protein product: CSSRGRGHGTDTQYF. The chain employs TRBV20-1 and TRBJ2-3, with 8 bases fitting TRBD1. The CDR3 totals 15 residues. V shed 8 bases and J 1 base; nucleotides not matched to a gene: 11. Germline CDR1 DFQATT, CDR2 SNEGSKA (reference sequence).

This clonotype came up a few times. The chain carries TRBV28 and TRBJ2-7, with D possibly TRBD1 on 5 matching bases. The V and J ends lost 4 bases and 5 bases respectively, with 18 bases between them. The germline gives CDR1 MDHEN, CDR2 SYDVKM. This CDR3 is 15 amino acids long. Here the CDR3 DNA reads TGTGCCAGCAGTTCCAGCCAGGGTATTATCCACGAGCAGTACTTC. Translation: CASSSSQGIIHEQYF.

This clonotype was seen only a few times. The CDR3 DNA sequence: TGTGCCAGCAGCGTAGCAGGTCCTGGAAACACCATATATTTT. Its translation: CASSVAGPGNTIYF. The V and J genes are TRBV9 and TRBJ1-3; D gene uncertain. The CDR3 extends over 14 amino acids. Deletions cut 0 bases from V and 2 bases from J, with 6 bases between. Looked up from germline, CDR1 is SGDLS and CDR2 is YYNGEE.

The J gene is TRBJ2-5, the V gene TRBV5-1; 9 nucleotides align to TRBD2. Germline values: CDR1 SGHRS, CDR2 YFSETQ. V lost 2 bases, J lost 3 bases, and 8 bases stayed unmatched. CDR3 length: 16 amino acids. The CDR3: CASSFGERGAEETQYF. CDR3 bases: TGCGCCAGCAGCTTCGGGGAGCGGGGGGCGGAAGAGACCCAGTACTTC.

This clonotype was detected only a few times. The V gene is TRBV12-3 or TRBV12-4, the J gene TRBJ1-2; D is ambiguous. The CDR3 length is 13 residues. The germline V and J ends were trimmed by 3 bases and 6 bases, with 11 bases remaining between them. The CDR3 region has the DNA TGTGCCAGCAGTTTGGGTTGGAGAGATGGCTACACCTTC. Its protein is CASSLGWRDGYTF.

This clonotype was seen only a few times. V gene TRBV3-1 combines with J gene TRBJ1-1, with no clear D. Trimming removed 1 base at V and 8 bases at J, with 8 bases between. Germline loops: CDR1 LGHDT, CDR2 YNNKEL (reference sequence). The CDR3 consists of 12 residues. The CDR3 reads CASSQGGREAFF. The CDR3 DNA reads TGTGCCAGCAGCCAAGGCGGCAGAGAAGCTTTCTTT. Full variable domain (outside the CDR3, taken from reference TRBV3-1 and TRBJ1-1): DTAVSQTPKYLVTQMGNDKSIKCEQNLGHDTMYWYKQDSKKFLKIMFSYNNKELIINETVPNRFSPKSPDKAHLNLHINSLELGDSAVYFCASSQGGREAFFGQGTRLTVV.

This clonotype was seen ten or more times. The chain's CDR3 is CASSQGQLNSPLHF. The CDR3 region has the DNA TGTGCCAGCAGCCAAGGACAGCTCAATTCACCCCTCCACTTT. This chain connects TRBV3-1 to TRBJ1-6; perhaps TRBD1 as D (5 bases). This CDR3 is built from 14 residues. The ends were cut back, 1 base at V and 7 bases at J, with 8 bases in the middle. Germline V gene data show CDR1 as LGHDT and CDR2 as YNNKEL (reference sequence).

This chain joins TRBV12-3 or TRBV12-4 and TRBJ2-7, with 7 positions matching TRBD2. This CDR3 comprises 17 residues. The V segment lost 1 base and the J segment 4 bases; nucleotides outside the gene matches: 13. CDR3 region: CASSLGPERLAGYEQYF. For the CDR3, the DNA is TGTGCCAGCAGTTTAGGACCAGAGAGACTAGCAGGATACGAGCAGTACTTC.

This clonotype came up a few times. V and J are TRBV20-1 and TRBJ2-3, with 8 bases that match TRBD2. After removal of 3 bases from V and 4 bases from J, the junction contained 15 bases not matched to a gene. Germline values: CDR1 DFQATT, CDR2 SNEGSKA (reference sequence). The CDR3 extends over 17 amino acids. The chain's CDR3 is CSASFTRGGRTSDTQYF. CDR3 in DNA: TGCAGTGCTAGTTTCACGCGCGGCGGGAGGACCTCAGATACGCAGTATTTT.

The chain couples TRBV29-1 to TRBJ2-3; 10 bases are shared with TRBD2. The trim removed 6 bases at V and 3 bases at J, leaving 9 bases unmatched. Germline CDR1 SQVTM, CDR2 ANQGSEA. The CDR3 extends over 15 amino acids. CDR3 sequence: CSVVGTSASTDTQYF. The DNA for the CDR3 is TGCAGCGTCGTCGGGACTAGCGCTTCTACAGATACGCAGTATTTT.

The rearrangement links TRBV5-1 to TRBJ1-6; D gene unclear. CDR1 is SGHRS, CDR2 YFSETQ, per germline. V shed 3 bases and J shed 5 bases, with 12 bases lying between them. The CDR3 consists of 15 residues. The CDR3 loop is CASSWRTTDNSPLHF. CDR3 DNA: TGCGCCAGCAGCTGGAGGACTACCGATAATTCACCCCTCCACTTT.

This chain links TRBV9 with TRBJ2-1; D perhaps matches TRBD2 (5 bases). The V gene lost 0 bases and the J gene lost 4 bases, with 11 bases spanning the gap. This CDR3 is built from 15 residues. Germline V gene lookup returns CDR1 SGDLS and CDR2 YYNGEE. The chain's CDR3 is CASSVATRAYNEQFF. DNA of the CDR3: TGTGCCAGCAGCGTAGCTACGCGGGCTTACAATGAGCAGTTCTTC.